This passage covers 3 T cell receptor beta chains from one sample sequenced in a study of T cell repertoires in cytomegalovirus infection. TCRdb reprocessed the reads with MiXCR, giving one entry per CDR3 protein. The sample holds tens of thousands of distinct CDR3 sequences, roughly a quarter seen once. No antigen is known for these receptors. The sample here was CD8+ T cells from cultured PBMCs, taken from culture after CMV antigen stimulation. Receptors originate from a human donor in good health (CMV status not recorded). Some clones in this sample may be carry-over from other donors' samples.

This clonotype was found many times. The chain employs TRBV7-6 and TRBJ2-7; D is possibly TRBD1 (6 bases). Germline values: CDR1 SGHVS, CDR2 FNYEAQ. V gave up 4 bases and J gave up 2 bases, with 12 bases separating them. CDR3 size: 14 residues. Here the CDR3 reads CASSSQGLAYEQYF. DNA of the CDR3: TGTGCCAGCAGCTCGCAGGGGTTGGCCTACGAGCAGTACTTC.

This clonotype was found many times. The chain links TRBV7-8 to TRBJ2-7, with D tentatively TRBD1 (6 bases). Per germline, CDR1 SGHVS and CDR2 FQNEAQ. With 4 bases removed from V and 0 bases from J, the gap between germline ends came to 19 bases. CDR3 size: 17 residues. CDR3: CASSWGRGSRASYEQYF. The CDR3 DNA follows: TGTGCCAGCAGCTGGGGGCGCGGTTCCAGGGCCTCCTACGAGCAGTACTTC. Full variable domain (missing parts from reference TRBV7-8 and TRBJ2-7): GAGVSQSPRYKVAKRGQDVALRCDPISGHVSLFWYQQALGQGPEFLTYFQNEAQLDKSGLPSDRFFAERPEGSVSTLKIQRTQQEDSAVYLCASSWGRGSRASYEQYFGPGTRLTVT.

In this sample, this clonotype turned up once. At one end, the junction sequence differs from germline, possibly due to a read error. The chain carries TRBV12-3 or TRBV12-4 and TRBJ2-7; 7 bases line up with TRBD1. The CDR3 has 13 residues. DNA for the CDR3: TGTGCCAGCAGCTGGGGACAGACCTACGAGCACTACTTC. This translates into CASSWGQTYEHYF.